This T cell receptor (beta chain) was captured in a study of cytomegalovirus exposure and HLA in healthy donors (dated by TCRdb to the late 2010s). At the level of the whole study: An earlier analysis of roughly 500 of the donors reported approximately 270 Gb of sequence data and 117 million unique TCR beta sequences from 150 million to 200 million T cells. Roughly 320 gigabases of sequencing data and around 85 million unique TCR sequences made up an early release that covered about 640 HLA-typed donors. Of the 300 to 500 genotyped donors, 65% to 90% were placed in the genetic ancestry cluster associated with self-reported Caucasian donors. The study aimed to test whether signatures of past pathogen exposure could be identified by cataloging public T cell receptors. The study profiled the T cell repertoires of approximately 700 subjects by immunosequencing and related them to cytomegalovirus serostatus. Along with the approximately 670-subject first cohort, a separate validation cohort of over a hundred different subjects was used. The study combined high-throughput TCR immunosequencing, statistical association of individual TCRs with disease status, and machine learning to predict cytomegalovirus infection status. In a later analysis, previously published TCR beta repertoires from 550 to 750 donors were re-analyzed and high-resolution HLA genotyping was added so that TCR occurrence patterns could be studied. In the later analysis, no new phenotypic data were used to find candidate immune exposures; instead, reliance was placed on TCR beta sequences and their occurrence across donors. In an earlier analysis of 500 to 650 of the donors, high-throughput TCR beta sequencing was used to judge whether each TCR beta V gene segment behaved as functional or pseudogenic. Donor age, sex, ethnicity and CMV serostatus were compiled together with the repertoire data. A later genetic analysis used genome-wide SNP genotypes for about 65% of the roughly 670 donors, treating that subset as a discovery cohort. Every repertoire in the discovery cohort had been generated on one and the same sequencing platform. Class I and class II HLA loci were covered by the typing at four-digit resolution. Typing coverage varied by locus: roughly 620-630 donors for A, B, C, DRB1 and DQB1; more than 500 for DQA1; more than 600 for DPA1; around 490 for DPB1. A handful of DR-DQ haplotypes were handled as single units for association and clustering because linkage in the cohort was strong. Among roughly 400 genotyped donors of the cohort, an average of 235,054 unique TCR beta nucleotide sequences were sequenced per donor, roughly a sixth of them non-productive.

The cohort consisted of fewer than 700 healthy bone marrow donors. At the time of sampling, every cohort member was nominally healthy, though immune exposures that went unrecorded were likely present. The donor tested CMV seronegative, placing the donor among the roughly 400 seronegative members of the cohort. Each donor provided a peripheral blood sample, and peripheral blood mononuclear cells were used for TCR beta sequencing. Genomic DNA was extracted from the blood cell samples with the Qiagen DNeasy Blood Extraction Kit. Measured from the cysteine to the phenylalanine, the CDR3 is 17 residues long. Only the CDR3 part of the read is kept: 51 bases, read in frame from the first base. The germline V and J ends show losses of 3 bases and 5 bases respectively, and no gene match explains 14 bases of the junction. The germline V gene encodes CDR1 SGHRS and CDR2 YFSETQ. The method was the immunoSEQ multiplex PCR assay. A mixture of 60 forward primers for TCR Vbeta segments and 13 reverse primers for TCR Jbeta segments was used in the multiplex PCR. A multiplex PCR assay on genomic DNA amplified the CDR3 region of rearranged TCR beta genes. On the Illumina HiSeq System, the amplified TCR beta libraries were sequenced as 87-base-pair reads. The source study handled its data this way. A later analysis counted some 74 million unique TCR beta chains across the 670 or so repertoires, and some 11 million of these chains were shared by at least two donors. To remove PCR and sequencing errors, raw reads were error-corrected and collapsed into unique sequences using a nearest-neighbor algorithm that merged closely related sequences. Alignment of CDR3 sequences to IMGT reference sequences was used to assign V, D and J gene segments. Each retained sequence needed at least a six-nucleotide match to both a V gene segment and a J gene segment. Rearrangements were classified as productive when the CDR3 lacked stop codons and remained in frame with V and J, and all other rearrangements were classified as non-productive. Following IMGT convention, CDR3 was defined as the stretch from the second conserved V-encoded cysteine up to the conserved J-encoded phenylalanine. The earlier analysis of a few hundred of the donors excluded sequences that lacked an unambiguous match to a single V gene segment. In an earlier analysis of around 590 of the donors, a V segment was called functional when productive rearrangements were above 56.7%, and segregating when the standard deviation between donors exceeded 5%. A statistical classification framework was developed to diagnose cytomegalovirus status using the catalog of TCR beta chain sequences. A later analysis assigned V and J genes by comparing TCR nucleotide sequences with IMGT/GENE-DB human TR gene sequences. In a later analysis, CDR3 sequences and most-parsimonious VDJ recombination scenarios were assigned using the TCRdist pipeline. In a later analysis, each TCR beta chain was defined by its CDR3 amino acid sequence together with its V-gene family, and reads without a unique V-gene family were excluded. A later analysis removed 600 or so highly shared, low-generation-probability nucleotide sequences to deal with suspected cross-contamination and a sequencing artifact. For each public chain, a later analysis derived a clonal expansion index from normalized ranks of inferred template counts within each repertoire. In a later analysis, generation probabilities were computed with a VDJ recombination model fitted to out-of-frame rearrangements, and the resulting probabilities were checked against IGoR. Hypergeometric tests were used in a later analysis to score TCR-TCR, TCR-HLA and TCR-CMV co-occurrence, with a repertoire-size bias correction applied to the TCR pairs. To estimate false discovery rates, a later analysis permuted the HLA or CMV assignments 20 times. In a later analysis, co-occurring TCRs were grouped with DBSCAN, and TCRdist sequence similarity was added when clustering was performed within HLA-allele-positive subsets. Co-occurrence clustering excluded repertoires with fewer than 30,000 or more than 120,000 public chains, plus five with anomalous nucleotide sharing. The table was pulled from immuneACCESS by TCRdb, which kept in-frame rearrangements only. Such tables lose some clones; where checked, under half of the loss comes from unresolved V genes, and the rest has no known cause. For V, J and clone size, that table is used; D and trimming come from the DNA. The sample table holds around 65,000 clones, of which 62% were seen once. The ten most abundant clones make up roughly 2.8% of the sample.

Comments on this clone: Its antigen target is currently unknown. No much larger clonotype is one base removed from it; base qualities were not supplied.

The full study reports these points: A later analysis found that TCR association rates varied across HLA loci, with DRB1 alleles showing the most associated TCRs and HLA-C alleles the fewest. Roughly uniform sequencing depth across donors was assumed in presence/absence analyses, although this assumption may not hold. An earlier analysis of around 600 of the donors showed that most TCR beta V segments appeared in productive rearrangements either about 87% or about 30% of the time, which broadly matched IMGT annotations. A few of the identified cytomegalovirus-associated TCR beta chains were confirmed in vitro to be specific for cytomegalovirus antigens. Across donors, most TCR sequences were observed very rarely, whereas some public TCRs were present in many individuals. The study listed 170 or so TCR beta chains as associated with cytomegalovirus. Linkage disequilibrium might explain the correlated functional status among segregating V segments, but an unknown experimental factor could not be ruled out. The authors suggested that the approach could potentially be generalized to other disease states and immunological phenotypes. A later genetic analysis reported fewer N-insertions in productive TCRs among donors in an Asian-associated ancestry cluster than the roughly 670-donor mean. The sequencing pipeline was judged likely to have produced a cluster of highly shared sequence variants as a technical artifact. In both the original and validation cohorts, the classifier was reported to diagnose cytomegalovirus status with high specificity and sensitivity. In a later analysis, more than 15,000 TCR beta sequences were associated with specific HLA alleles at a false discovery rate of 0.05. For the cohort, immune exposure information was limited to CMV serostatus. Because counts were too low, about 15 rarely observed V segments, including chromosome 9 orphons, were left out of the earlier analysis of 500 to 650 of the donors. The cohort was sequenced for TCR beta chains only, and without alpha or paired-chain data the features that could be detected were limited. In a later analysis, HLA-associated TCR beta chains were found to be more clonally expanded and to have lower generation probabilities than equally common non-associated chains. Because the 87-base-pair reads could not distinguish some IMGT-functional V segments, including TRBV6-2 and TRBV6-3, those segments were excluded. In a later genetic analysis, a missense DCLRE1C variant was associated with V-gene and J-gene trimming of TCR beta chains, and the association was replicated in an independent cohort. Because some donors lacked HLA typing at each locus, the association tests relied only on the typed subset. Strong co-occurrence of HLA alleles, especially DR and DQ, made assigning TCR associations to individual alleles difficult. A further reported finding was that TCR beta sequences accurately predicted the HLA-A and HLA-B alleles for most subjects in the first cohort. In a later analysis, most CMV-associated TCR beta chains were found to appear HLA-restricted, with HLA associations seemingly driven largely by CMV exposure. In a later analysis, several top co-occurrence clusters were reported to appear linked to parvovirus B19, influenza, CMV and Epstein-Barr virus.

The sample comprised PBMCs. The origin of this receptor is a man younger than 45 in good health and CMV-seronegative. The rearrangement combines TRBV5-1 with TRBJ2-3, with 8 bases matching TRBD2. The CDR3 amino acid sequence is: CASSYGAGGAGRDTQYF. Here is the DNA: TGCGCCAGCAGCTATGGGGCCGGGGGGGCCGGGAGAGATACGCAGTATTTT.